This T cell receptor beta chain was sequenced in a study of memory CD4+ T cells and cytomegalovirus serostatus. Overall study findings and caveats: The CMV-associated TCR signature appears largely within the CD4+ memory repertoire.

Single viable CD3+CD4+CD8-CD45RO+ cells were sorted as the memory CD4+ T cells. Details on this clone: Its antigen is unknown.

The germline V gene encodes CDR1 MNHNY and CDR2 SVGAGI (reference sequence). Trimming took off 2 bases at V and 4 bases at J, with 8 bases between the two ends. This CDR3 spans 13 amino acids. The data were produced by immunoSEQ multiplex PCR, yet TCRdb's version contains in-frame clones alone and is incomplete. This table holds tens of thousands of clones, around four fifths found once. The rearrangement uses TRBV6-6 and TRBJ1-2; D uncertain. The sequence derives from an adult in good health and CMV-seropositive. The sequencing sample was made of memory CD4+ T cells from blood. Written as DNA, the CDR3 is TGTGCCAGCAGTTACGGGAGAGGCTATGGCTACACCTTC. Encoded protein: CASSYGRGYGYTF.